This record concerns one T cell receptor beta chain sequence. Its antigen is as yet unknown. This sample was taken from a study of graft-versus-host responses after intestinal transplantation. Study-wide background: Recipients got multivisceral, liver-intestinal, or isolated intestinal transplants. Every recipient had anti-thymocyte globulin induction and around 3 years of tacrolimus plus steroids.

Study-level points and caveats: Present in recipient marrow, GvH clones included some that appeared first in ileum or blood.

The V end lost 0 bases, the J end lost 0 bases, and 12 bases lay between the germline ends. This CDR3 is built from 16 residues. The germline V gene encodes CDR1 PRHDT and CDR2 FYEKMQ (reference sequence). The repertoire was sequenced with immunoSEQ multiplex PCR; TCRdb's copy has only in-frame clones and lacks some. The table records 9,500 to 13,000 clones, 90% to 95% of them present only once. This chain connects TRBV13 to TRBJ2-7, with D maybe TRBD2 (7 bases). This TCR was sampled from a human patient who received an intestinal transplant, so some T cells may come from the graft donor. The sample was PBMCs, taken 41 days after intestinal transplantation. The CDR3 here is CASSLGSGGLSYEQYF. The DNA of the CDR3 is TGTGCCAGCAGCTTAGGATCGGGGGGCCTCTCCTACGAGCAGTACTTC.